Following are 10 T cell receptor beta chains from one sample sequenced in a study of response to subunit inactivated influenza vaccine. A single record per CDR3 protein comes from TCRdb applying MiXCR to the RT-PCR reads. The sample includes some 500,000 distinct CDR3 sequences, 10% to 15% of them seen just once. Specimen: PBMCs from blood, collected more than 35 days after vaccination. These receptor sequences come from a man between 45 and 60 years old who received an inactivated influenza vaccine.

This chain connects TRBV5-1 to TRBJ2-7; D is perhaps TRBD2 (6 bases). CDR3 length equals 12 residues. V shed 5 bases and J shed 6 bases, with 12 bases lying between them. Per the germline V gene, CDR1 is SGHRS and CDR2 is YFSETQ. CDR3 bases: TGCGCCAGCAGTCGTGTCGGGGGCGAGCAGTACTTC. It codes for CASSRVGGEQYF. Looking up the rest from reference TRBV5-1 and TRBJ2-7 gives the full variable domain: KAGVTQTPRYLIKTRGQQVTLSCSPISGHRSVSWYQQTPGQGLQFLFEYFSETQRNKGNFPGRFSGRQFSNSRSEMNVSTLELGDSALYLCASSRVGGEQYFGPGTRLTVT.

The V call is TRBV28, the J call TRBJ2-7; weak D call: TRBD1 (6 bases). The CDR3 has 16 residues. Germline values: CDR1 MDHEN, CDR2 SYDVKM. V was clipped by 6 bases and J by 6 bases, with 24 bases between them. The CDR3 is CASRKLTGHIAFEQYF. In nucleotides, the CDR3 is TGTGCCAGCAGAAAATTGACAGGCCATATTGCGTTCGAGCAGTACTTC.

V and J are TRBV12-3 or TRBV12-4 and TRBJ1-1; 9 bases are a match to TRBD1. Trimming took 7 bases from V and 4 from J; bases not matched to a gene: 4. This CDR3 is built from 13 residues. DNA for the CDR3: TGTGCCAGCAACCCGGGACAGGGCACTGAAGCTTTCTTT. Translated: CASNPGQGTEAFF.

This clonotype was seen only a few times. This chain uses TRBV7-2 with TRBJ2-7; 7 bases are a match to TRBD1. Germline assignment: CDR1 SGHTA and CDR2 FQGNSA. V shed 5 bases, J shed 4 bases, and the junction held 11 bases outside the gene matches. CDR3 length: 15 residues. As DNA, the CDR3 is TGTGCCAGCAGCACGTCAGGGGGTATCTATTACGAGCAGTACTTC. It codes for CASSTSGGIYYEQYF.

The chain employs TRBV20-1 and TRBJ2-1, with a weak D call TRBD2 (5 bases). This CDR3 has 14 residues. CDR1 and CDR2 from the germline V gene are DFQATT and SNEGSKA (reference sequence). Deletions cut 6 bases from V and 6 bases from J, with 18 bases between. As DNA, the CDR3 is TGCAGTGCCGTGACTACCCTGAGGATCAATGAGCAGTTCTTC. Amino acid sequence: CSAVTTLRINEQFF.

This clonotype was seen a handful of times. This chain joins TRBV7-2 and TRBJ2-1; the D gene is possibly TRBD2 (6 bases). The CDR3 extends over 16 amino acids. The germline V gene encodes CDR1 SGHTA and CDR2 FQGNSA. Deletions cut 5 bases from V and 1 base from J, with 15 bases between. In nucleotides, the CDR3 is TGTGCCAGCAGCCCGCGATGGGGGACTTCCTACAATGAGCAGTTCTTC. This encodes CASSPRWGTSYNEQFF.

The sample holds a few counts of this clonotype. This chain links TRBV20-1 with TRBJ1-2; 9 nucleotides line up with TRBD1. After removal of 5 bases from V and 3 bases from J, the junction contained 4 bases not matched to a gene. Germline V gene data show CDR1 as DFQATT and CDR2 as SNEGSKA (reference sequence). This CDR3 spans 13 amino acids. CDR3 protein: CSAGGQGDYGYTF. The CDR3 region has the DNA TGCAGTGCTGGGGGACAGGGTGACTATGGCTACACCTTC.

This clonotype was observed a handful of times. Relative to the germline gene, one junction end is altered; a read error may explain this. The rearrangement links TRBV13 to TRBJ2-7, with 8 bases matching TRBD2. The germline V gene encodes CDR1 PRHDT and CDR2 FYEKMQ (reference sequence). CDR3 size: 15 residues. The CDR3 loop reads CASSLGAGVPYEQYF. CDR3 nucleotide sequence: TGTGCCAGCAGCCTAGGAGCGGGGGTTCCCTACGAGCAGTACTTC. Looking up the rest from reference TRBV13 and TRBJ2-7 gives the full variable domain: AAGVIQSPRHLIKEKRETATLKCYPIPRHDTVYWYQQGPGQDPQFLISFYEKMQSDKGSIPDRFSAQQFSDYHSELNMSSLELGDSALYFCASSLGAGVPYEQYFGPGTRLTVT.

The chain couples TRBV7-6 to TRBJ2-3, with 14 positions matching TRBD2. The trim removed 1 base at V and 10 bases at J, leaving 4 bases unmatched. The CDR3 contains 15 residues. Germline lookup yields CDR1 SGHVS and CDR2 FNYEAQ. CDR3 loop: CASSLGLAGGRAQYF. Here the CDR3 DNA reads TGTGCCAGCAGCTTAGGACTAGCGGGAGGGCGGGCGCAGTATTTT.

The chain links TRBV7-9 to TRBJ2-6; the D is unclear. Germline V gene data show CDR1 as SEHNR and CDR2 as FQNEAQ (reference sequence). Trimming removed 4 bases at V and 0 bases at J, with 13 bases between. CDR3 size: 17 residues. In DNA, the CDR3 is TGTGCCAGCAGCTATCTGGACCGAAGCTCTGGGGCCAACGTCCTGACTTTC. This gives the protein CASSYLDRSSGANVLTF.